These 2 T cell receptor beta chains originate from one sample sequenced in a study of blood T cell repertoires in COVID-19. The protocol was immunoSEQ multiplex PCR, while the TCRdb copy is restricted to in-frame clones and leaves out a portion. The sample consists of under 130,000 clones, approximately 70% of them appearing once. The sequencing input was peripheral blood. The receptors here all came from a man aged 80 or over with acute or convalescent COVID-19.

The rearrangement links TRBV10-3 to TRBJ1-5, with 9 bases identical to TRBD1. Unmatched junction bases numbered 3, after V lost 6 bases and J lost 0 bases. This CDR3 is 15 amino acids long. Germline CDR1 is ENHRY and CDR2 is SYGVKD. DNA of the CDR3: TGTGCCATCAGGCGGACAGGGGATAGCAATCAGCCCCAGCATTTT. This codes for CAIRRTGDSNQPQHF.

The chain is built from TRBV28 and TRBJ1-1; tentatively, D is TRBD1 (6 bases). The length of the CDR3 is 15 residues. Germline CDR1 reads MDHEN; CDR2 reads SYDVKM. V was shortened by 6 bases and J by 2 bases, with 16 bases between the two germline ends. CDR3 DNA sequence: TGTGCCAGCAGCCCACCGGGACACCCCAACACTGAAGCTTTCTTT. Its protein product is CASSPPGHPNTEAFF.